The 7 T cell receptor beta chains given below trace back to one sample, sequenced in a study of T cells in Graves' hyperthyroidism and ophthalmopathy. Template material for amplifying TCR beta CDR3 regions consisted of RNA transcripts. An initial round of RT-PCR targeting the TCR CDR3 relied on the HTBI primer set. TCRdb passed the multiplex PCR reads through MiXCR, listing each CDR3 protein once. The sample lists approximately 700,000 distinct CDR3 sequences, 45% seen once, with 7% to 7.5% in the top ten. The sequenced sample consisted of peripheral blood or thyroid tissue (not recorded which). These receptor sequences come from an adult man with Graves' disease, either hyperthyroidism or ophthalmopathy (not recorded which).

Note on this clonotype: This may stem from a read error, because a much larger clone lies one nucleotide away. This chain links TRBV2 with TRBJ2-7, with 7 bases that match TRBD2. This CDR3 contains 15 residues. Germline lookup yields CDR1 SNHLY and CDR2 FYNNEI. V shed 4 bases, J shed 4 bases, and the junction held 10 bases outside the gene matches. This CDR3 reads CASSGAAGAVYEQYF. CDR3 in DNA: TGTGCCAGCAGTGGTGCGGCGGGAGCCGTTTACGAGCAGTACTTC.

The gene calls are TRBV5-8 and TRBJ1-1, with TRBD1 as a possible D gene (5 bases). The CDR3 totals 15 residues. The germline V and J ends were trimmed by 0 bases and 1 base, with 10 bases remaining between them. Per the germline V gene, CDR1 is SGHTS and CDR2 is YDEGEE. The CDR3 region has the DNA TGTGCCAGCAGCTTGGGGGGCGTGGGGAACACTGAAGCTTTCTTT. It yields the protein CASSLGGVGNTEAFF.

The V call is TRBV25-1, the J call TRBJ1-4; D unresolved. Trimming stripped 8 bases from V and 2 bases from J, with 21 bases between. The V gene's germline CDR1 is MGHDK and CDR2 SYGVNS. There are 17 residues in the CDR3. CDR3 coding DNA: TGTGCCAGCTCACCACGGGGTCTAGGTTCGACTAATGAAAAACTGTTTTTT. Residues: CASSPRGLGSTNEKLFF. Looking up the rest from reference TRBV25-1 and TRBJ1-4 gives the full variable domain: EADIYQTPRYLVIGTGKKITLECSQTMGHDKMYWYQQDPGMELHLIHYSYGVNSTEKGDLSSESTVSRIRTEHFPLTLESARPSHTSQYLCASSPRGLGSTNEKLFFGSGTQLSVL.

The chain recombines TRBV2 with TRBJ1-2, with 7 nucleotides matching TRBD1. This CDR3 comprises 15 residues. The germline V gene has CDR1 SNHLY and CDR2 FYNNEI. J lost 6 bases, V lost 3 bases, and 10 bases had no gene match. This chain's CDR3 is CASSDGTAQSHGYTF. The CDR3 coding sequence is TGTGCCAGCAGTGACGGGACAGCGCAAAGTCATGGCTACACCTTC.

Worth noting for this clonotype: A much larger clone sits a single nucleotide away, making a read error possible. The chain joins TRBV5-1 to TRBJ1-6; possibly TRBD1 for D (5 bases). The V gene's germline CDR1 is SGHRS and CDR2 YFSETQ. The CDR3 runs 15 residues. V shed 0 bases and J shed 7 bases, with 11 bases lying between them. CDR3 nucleotide sequence: TGCGCCAGCAGCTTGGTCCAGGGACTGAATTCACCCCTCCACTTT. Protein product: CASSLVQGLNSPLHF. The whole variable domain, remainder taken from reference TRBV5-1 and TRBJ1-6, is KAGVTQTPRYLIKTRGQQVTLSCSPISGHRSVSWYQQTPGQGLQFLFEYFSETQRNKGNFPGRFSGRQFSNSRSEMNVSTLELGDSALYLCASSLVQGLNSPLHFGNGTRLTVT.

The chain recombines TRBV10-3 with TRBJ1-1; D unresolved. Germline lookup yields CDR1 ENHRY and CDR2 SYGVKD. Trimming removed 6 bases from V and 3 bases from J, with 14 bases in between. The CDR3 contains 14 residues. The CDR3: CAISSLFRDTEAFF. The CDR3 DNA reads TGTGCCATCAGCAGCTTGTTCCGAGACACTGAAGCTTTCTTT.

This clonotype was counted ten times or more. The genes are TRBV9 and TRBJ1-4, with 9 positions matching TRBD1. The CDR3 contains 15 residues. The trim removed 4 bases at V and 7 bases at J, leaving 8 bases unmatched. Germline CDR1 and CDR2: SGDLS and YYNGEE. The CDR3 nucleotides are TGTGCCAGCAGCTCGTCCGGGACAGGGAGTGAAAAACTGTTTTTT. Protein: CASSSSGTGSEKLFF.